This section outlines one TCR beta chain sequence together with its context. Original processing methods: Counts of nucleated cells, estimated from reference gene primer amplification, were obtained. Sequencing was performed with immunoSEQ multiplex PCR; in TCRdb, only in-frame clones are kept and a portion is missing. Clone size and the V and J calls come from that table; the DNA yielded D and trimming. The sample carries about 370,000 clones, approximately 88% recorded once. Seattle patients were enrolled while actively infected and followed longitudinally. This entry comes from a study of blood T cell repertoires in COVID-19. Overall study context: Spain, Italy and the United States supplied samples that represented acute and convalescent COVID-19. In each case, the material was cDNA or gDNA derived from T cells, B-cell-depleted T cells, or PBMCs.

The receptor was isolated from a woman aged 25 to 45 with COVID-19, enrolled during active disease. Sequenced sample: peripheral blood.

The CDR3 DNA reads TGTGCCAGCAGCTTATGGGCTAGCGGGGGCAATGAGCAGTTCTTC. Its protein is CASSLWASGGNEQFF. V is TRBV7-6 and J is TRBJ2-1; 10 bases are a match to TRBD2. This CDR3 has 15 amino acids. The germline V gene encodes CDR1 SGHVS and CDR2 FNYEAQ. V trimming: 2 bases; J trimming: 6 bases; junction bases outside the gene matches: 4. Looking up the rest from reference TRBV7-6 and TRBJ2-1 gives the full variable domain: GAGVSQSPRYKVTKRGQDVALRCDPISGHVSLYWYRQALGQGPEFLTYFNYEAQQDKSGLPNDRFSAERPEGSISTLTIQRTEQRDSAMYRCASSLWASGGNEQFFGPGTRLTVL.